This T cell receptor (beta chain) was observed in a study of blood T cell repertoires in COVID-19. Across the whole study: From the United States, Italy and Spain came samples of acute and convalescent COVID-19. T cells, B-cell-depleted T cells, or PBMCs provided the cDNA or gDNA that served as material.

Authors' methods: Reference gene primer amplification in the assay estimated nucleated cell counts. Sequencing used immunoSEQ multiplex PCR; TCRdb keeps in-frame clones, though not all of them. V and J calls plus clone size are reproduced from that table; the DNA served to infer D and trimming. The profile shows over 150,000 clones, about 86% of them singletons. The CDR3 is 12 residues long. V was pared by 8 bases and J by 5 bases, with 4 bases of the junction left unmatched. Germline loops: CDR1 MNHNY, CDR2 SVGAGI (reference sequence). This sequence originates from a man between 70 and 80 years old with active or convalescent COVID-19. This chain links TRBV6-6 with TRBJ2-5; 8 bases are a match to TRBD2. The specimen was peripheral blood. This CDR3 is CASRGGRETQYF. Here the CDR3 DNA reads TGTGCCAGCCGTGGCGGGAGGGAGACCCAGTACTTC.